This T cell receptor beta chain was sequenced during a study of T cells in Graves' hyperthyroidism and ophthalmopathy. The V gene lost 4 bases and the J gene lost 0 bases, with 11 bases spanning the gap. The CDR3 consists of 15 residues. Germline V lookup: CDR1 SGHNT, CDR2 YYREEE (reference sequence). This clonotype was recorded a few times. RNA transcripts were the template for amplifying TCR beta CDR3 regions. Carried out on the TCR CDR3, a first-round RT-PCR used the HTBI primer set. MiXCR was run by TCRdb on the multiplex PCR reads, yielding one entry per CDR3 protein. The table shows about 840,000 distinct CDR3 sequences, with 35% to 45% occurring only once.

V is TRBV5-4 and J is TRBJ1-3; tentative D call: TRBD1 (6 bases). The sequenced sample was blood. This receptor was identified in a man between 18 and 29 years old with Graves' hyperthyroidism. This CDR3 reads CASSRGGGSGNTIYF. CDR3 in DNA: TGTGCCAGCAGCAGGGGGGGCGGCTCTGGAAACACCATATATTTT.